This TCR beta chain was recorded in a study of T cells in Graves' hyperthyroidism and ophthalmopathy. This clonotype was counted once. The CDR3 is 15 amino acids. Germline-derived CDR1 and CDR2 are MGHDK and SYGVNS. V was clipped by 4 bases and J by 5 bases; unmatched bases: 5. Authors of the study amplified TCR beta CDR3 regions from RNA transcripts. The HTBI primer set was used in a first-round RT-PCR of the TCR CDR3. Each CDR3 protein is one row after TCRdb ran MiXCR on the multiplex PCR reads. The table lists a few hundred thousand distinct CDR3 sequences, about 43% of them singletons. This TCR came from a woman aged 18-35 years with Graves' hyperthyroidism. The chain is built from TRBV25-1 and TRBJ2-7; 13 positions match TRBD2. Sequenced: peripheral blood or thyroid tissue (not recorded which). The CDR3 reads CASSAPGLAGNEQYF. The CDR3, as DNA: TGTGCCAGCAGTGCGCCGGGACTAGCGGGGAACGAGCAGTACTTC.